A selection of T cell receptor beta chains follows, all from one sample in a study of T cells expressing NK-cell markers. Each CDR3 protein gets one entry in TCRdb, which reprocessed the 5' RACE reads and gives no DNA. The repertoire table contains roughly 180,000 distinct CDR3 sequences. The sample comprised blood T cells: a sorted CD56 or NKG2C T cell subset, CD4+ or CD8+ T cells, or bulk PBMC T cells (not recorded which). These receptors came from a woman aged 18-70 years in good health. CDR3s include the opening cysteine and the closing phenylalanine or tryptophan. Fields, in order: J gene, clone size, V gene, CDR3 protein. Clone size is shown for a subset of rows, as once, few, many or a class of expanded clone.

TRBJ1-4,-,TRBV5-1,CASSDQGFTNEKLFF
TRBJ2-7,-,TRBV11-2,CASSLVPDSSYEQYF
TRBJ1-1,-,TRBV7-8,CASSLVGRGLTEAFF
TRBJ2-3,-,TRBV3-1,CASSQRVGSSSDTQYF
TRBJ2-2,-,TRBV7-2,CASSKTVDTGELFF
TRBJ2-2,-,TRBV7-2,CASSSTPGTSAGELFF
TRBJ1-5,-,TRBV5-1,CASSPGQVIDSNQPQHF
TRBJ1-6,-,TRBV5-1,CASSPGLRNSPLHF
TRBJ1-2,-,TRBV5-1,CASSGSELNYGYTF
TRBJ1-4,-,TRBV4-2,CASSHHSAGQGIATNEKLFF
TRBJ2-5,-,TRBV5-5,CASSWGQGAETQYF
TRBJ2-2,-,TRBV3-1,CASSQLAGTSGSSGELFF
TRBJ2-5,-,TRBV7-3,CASSLVGGPRETQYF
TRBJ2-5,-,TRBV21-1,CASSKAAGLAGGGETQYF
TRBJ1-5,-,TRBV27,CASSFGGEQPQHF
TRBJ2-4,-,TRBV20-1,CSARDLKPEGLAKNIQYF
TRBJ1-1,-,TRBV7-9,CASHGRGSTEAFF
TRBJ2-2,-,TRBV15,CATSTGLKPGTGELFF
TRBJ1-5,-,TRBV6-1,CASSDRQKGQPQHF
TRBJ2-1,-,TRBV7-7,CASSLPSGPSYNEQFF
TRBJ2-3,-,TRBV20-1,CSASLAGGPGDTQYF
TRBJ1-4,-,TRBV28,CASSLLGPPQYEKLFF
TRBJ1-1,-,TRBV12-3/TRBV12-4,CASTLRQGSTEAFF
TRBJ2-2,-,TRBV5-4,CASSSPGLAGGHTGELFF
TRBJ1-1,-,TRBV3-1,CASSQRGHGTEAFF
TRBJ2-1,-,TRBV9,CASSGPGFNEQFF
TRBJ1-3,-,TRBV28,CASREAAGTGAGNTIYF
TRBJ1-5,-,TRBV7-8,CASSLSQGKTSNQPQHF
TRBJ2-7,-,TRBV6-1,CASTDPPSYEQYF
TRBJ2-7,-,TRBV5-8,CASSPGTPYEQYF
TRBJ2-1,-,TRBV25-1,CASSEWRETSYNEQFF
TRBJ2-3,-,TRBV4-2,CASSQEWKRGREGLDTQYF
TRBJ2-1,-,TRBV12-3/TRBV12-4,CASRRGSGSSYNEQFF
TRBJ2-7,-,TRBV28,CASSPLAGTVEQYF
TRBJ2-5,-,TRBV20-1,CSQRTGRETQYF
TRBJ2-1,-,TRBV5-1,CASSPLTSSGEQFF
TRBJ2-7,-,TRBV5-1,CASSLGLQGSSYEQYF
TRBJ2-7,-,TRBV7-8,CASSSATGSYEQYF
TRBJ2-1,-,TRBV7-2,CASTTPWTSGYNEQFF
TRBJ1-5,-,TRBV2,CASRWRVSNQPQHF
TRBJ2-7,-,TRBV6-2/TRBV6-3,CASITLKASGRYEQYF
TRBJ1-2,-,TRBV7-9,CASSLGTGGADGYTF
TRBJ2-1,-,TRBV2,CASSELEGNEQFF
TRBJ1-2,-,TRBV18,CASSKQGLTGYTF
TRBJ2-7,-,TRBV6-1,CASRDSGTSFYEQYF
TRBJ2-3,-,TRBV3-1,CASRPSGGATDTQYF
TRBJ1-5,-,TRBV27,CASRLLQGQQPQHF
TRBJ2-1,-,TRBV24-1,CATSDEGGTANNEQFF
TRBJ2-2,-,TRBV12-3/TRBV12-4,CASSSTLLSSGELFF
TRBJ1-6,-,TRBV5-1,CASSAGTGGLESPLHF
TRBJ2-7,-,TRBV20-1,CSAHLGTSYEQYF
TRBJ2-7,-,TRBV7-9,CASSPTENSYEQYF
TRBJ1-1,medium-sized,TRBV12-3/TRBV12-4,CASRSVQGAKAFF
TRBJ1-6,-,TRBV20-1,CSARAPRPNNSPLHF
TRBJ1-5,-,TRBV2,CASSELRSNQPQHF
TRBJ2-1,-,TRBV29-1,CSSLAGSSYNEQFF
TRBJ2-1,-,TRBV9,CASSVAPSGIDEQFF
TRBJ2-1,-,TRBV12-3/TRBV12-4,CASSLVGRSYYNEQFF
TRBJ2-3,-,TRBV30,CAWSPGPQRVSADTQYF
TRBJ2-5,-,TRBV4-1,CASSQNRGGKETQYF